This entry lists 25 T cell receptor beta chains sequenced from one sample in a study of response to subunit inactivated influenza vaccine. TCRdb independently ran MiXCR on the RT-PCR reads; one entry per CDR3 protein. The table includes about 310,000 distinct CDR3 sequences, 22% detected once. This specimen consisted of PBMCs from blood, obtained less than 22 months after vaccination. Receptors originate from a man aged 45-69 years who received an inactivated influenza vaccine.

CDR3 region: CSATGTYNQPQHF. CDR3 nucleotide sequence: TGCAGTGCAACCGGGACTTATAATCAGCCCCAGCATTTT. The chain has TRBV20-1 and TRBJ1-5; a weak D match, TRBD1 (5 bases). Germline V gene sequence: CDR1 DFQATT, CDR2 SNEGSKA (reference sequence). Trimming removed 6 bases at V and 4 bases at J, with 13 bases between. The CDR3 is 13 residues long.

CDR3 amino acids: CSAGKLAGDREQFF. Here the CDR3 DNA reads TGCAGTGCTGGAAAACTAGCGGGAGACCGTGAGCAGTTCTTC. This chain links TRBV20-1 with TRBJ2-1, with 11 positions matching TRBD2. This CDR3 region has 14 residues. V shed 5 bases, J shed 9 bases, and the junction held 9 bases outside the gene matches. Germline CDR1 and CDR2: DFQATT and SNEGSKA (reference sequence).

The rearrangement uses TRBV6-5 and TRBJ2-1; 7 nucleotides align to TRBD2. The CDR3 is 13 residues long. With V trimmed by 2 bases and J by 9 bases, 4 bases remained unmatched. Germline V gene data show CDR1 as MNHEY and CDR2 as SVGAGI. The CDR3 loop reads CASSYPASGEQFF. The CDR3 nucleotides read TGTGCCAGCAGTTACCCCGCTAGCGGTGAGCAGTTCTTC.

The rearrangement joins TRBV12-3 or TRBV12-4 to TRBJ2-3; D uncertain. The CDR3 runs 14 residues. Trimming took off 5 bases at V and 2 bases at J, with 11 bases between the two ends. The CDR3 DNA is TGTGCCAGCAGTGCAGAGCGATACACAGATACGCAGTATTTT. This translates into CASSAERYTDTQYF.

The genes are TRBV15 and TRBJ2-4; D possibly corresponds to TRBD1 (6 bases). Trimming cost V 5 bases and J 8 bases, with 13 bases left between them. There are 13 residues in the CDR3. CDR1 and CDR2 from the germline V gene are LNHNV and YYDKDF (reference sequence). This chain's CDR3 is CATSRQETDIQYF. The CDR3 DNA follows: TGTGCCACCAGCCGACAGGAGACGGACATTCAGTACTTC.

This clonotype has more than one count but fewer than ten. The J gene is TRBJ2-3, the V gene TRBV20-1, with D perhaps TRBD2 (6 bases). The germline V and J ends were trimmed by 0 bases and 8 bases, with 18 bases remaining between them. CDR3 length: 15 amino acids. From germline, CDR1 is DFQATT and CDR2 SNEGSKA (reference sequence). CDR3 nucleotide sequence: TGCAGTGCTAGAGAGGCTAGGCGGGACCGTTTTACGCAGTATTTT. It codes for CSAREARRDRFTQYF.

Here the CDR3 DNA reads TGTGCCAGCAGTTCCGGGGGCGCGTCAGAGACCCAGTACTTC. Amino acids: CASSSGGASETQYF. The rearrangement joins TRBV28 to TRBJ2-5, with D possibly called TRBD1 or TRBD2 (6 bases each). This CDR3 has 14 amino acids. Germline V gene lookup returns CDR1 MDHEN and CDR2 SYDVKM. Between the trimmed V and J ends, which lost 4 bases and 4 bases, there was a span of 13 bases.

The chain is built from TRBV24-1 and TRBJ2-3; 8 nucleotides line up with TRBD1. The CDR3 covers 18 residues. With 0 bases clipped from V and 2 bases from J, the junction kept 9 bases outside the gene matches. Germline lookup yields CDR1 KGHDR and CDR2 SFDVKD. The CDR3 spells CATSDLPGGSATTDTQYF. CDR3 in DNA: TGTGCCACCAGTGATTTGCCAGGGGGCTCAGCTACCACAGATACGCAGTATTTT.

Only a few counts were recorded for this clonotype. The gene calls are TRBV20-1 and TRBJ1-5, with a weak D call TRBD1 (6 bases). Germline V gene data show CDR1 as DFQATT and CDR2 as SNEGSKA (reference sequence). Trimming cost V 6 bases and J 0 bases, with 15 bases left between them. This CDR3 spans 15 amino acids. The CDR3 nucleotides are TGCAGTGCAAAGCGGGGGGCGCTTAGCAATCAGCCCCAGCATTTT. Translating gives CSAKRGALSNQPQHF.

This clonotype turned up a few times. J is TRBJ1-5 and V is TRBV6-5; D call uncertain. Germline CDR1 reads MNHEY; CDR2 reads SVGAGI. V lost 2 bases and J 11 bases, leaving 13 bases between the germline ends. This CDR3 region has 13 residues. CDR3 DNA sequence: TGTGCCAGCAGTTACGAGGGAAGAGGGACCCAGCATTTT. This encodes CASSYEGRGTQHF.

The chain recombines TRBV6-1 with TRBJ1-6, with a weak D call TRBD1 (5 bases). CDR3 size: 16 residues. Germline loops: CDR1 MNHNS, CDR2 SASEGT. The V and J ends lost 4 bases and 0 bases respectively, with 10 bases between them. The CDR3 region is CASSVYRSSYNSPLHF. Here the CDR3 DNA reads TGTGCCAGCAGTGTCTACAGGAGCTCCTATAATTCACCCCTCCACTTT.

This clonotype came up many times. The chain employs TRBV20-1 and TRBJ1-2, with D unclear. Trimming removed 0 bases at V and 12 bases at J, with 14 bases between. The CDR3 loop spans 12 amino acids. The germline gives CDR1 DFQATT, CDR2 SNEGSKA (reference sequence). In DNA, the CDR3 is TGCAGTGCTAGAGATAACGATTTTCACGACACCTTC. Amino acid sequence: CSARDNDFHDTF.

This rearrangement joins TRBV2 to TRBJ1-4, with a weak D call TRBD1 (5 bases). V gave up 6 bases and J gave up 5 bases, with 10 bases separating them. The CDR3 loop spans 13 amino acids. Germline CDR1 is SNHLY and CDR2 is FYNNEI. The CDR3 protein is CASRGTRNEKLFF. CDR3 sequence (DNA): TGTGCCAGCAGAGGGACCCGGAATGAAAAACTGTTTTTT.

The chain employs TRBV19 and TRBJ2-7; D is ambiguous. The CDR3 loop spans 17 amino acids. Germline V gives CDR1 LNHDA, CDR2 SQIVND (reference sequence). The V end was cut by 3 bases, the J end by 6 bases, with 24 bases between. CDR3 protein: CASSIIGITRGPAEQYF. In DNA form, the CDR3 reads TGTGCCAGTAGTATTATAGGAATCACCCGCGGACCGGCCGAGCAGTACTTC.

The sample holds a few counts of this clonotype. The gene calls are TRBV5-5 and TRBJ2-6; D perhaps matches TRBD1 (6 bases). V was pared by 2 bases and J by 9 bases, with 12 bases between. CDR1 is SGHKS and CDR2 is YYEKEE in the germline V gene (reference sequence). The CDR3 consists of 14 residues. The CDR3 protein is CASSLQGRINVLTF. The CDR3 bases are TGTGCCAGCAGCTTACAGGGTAGAATCAACGTCCTGACTTTC.

This chain connects TRBV12-3 or TRBV12-4 to TRBJ2-2, with TRBD1 identical over 9 bases. The V gene end was trimmed by 6 bases and the J gene end by 4 bases; junction bases not matched to a gene: 15. The CDR3 has 18 amino acids. The CDR3, as DNA: TGTGCCAGCAGCCATACGACCGGGACAGGGAGTTCCACCGGGGAGCTGTTTTTT. This translates into CASSHTTGTGSSTGELFF.

This chain uses TRBV7-8 with TRBJ1-1, with unresolved D. The CDR3 covers 11 residues. V gave up 5 bases and J gave up 7 bases, with 8 bases separating them. The germline V gene has CDR1 SGHVS and CDR2 FQNEAQ. The CDR3 coding sequence is TGTGCCAGCAGCGGAACACGTGAAGCTTTCTTT. Translation: CASSGTREAFF.

The chain has TRBV20-1 and TRBJ2-1; D call uncertain. V was clipped by 3 bases and J by 6 bases, with 12 bases between them. This CDR3 is 13 amino acids long. The germline V gene has CDR1 DFQATT and CDR2 SNEGSKA (reference sequence). The DNA for the CDR3 is TGCAGTGCTAGTCAGATCCTAGGCAATGAGCAGTTCTTC. It specifies CSASQILGNEQFF.

The CDR3 is CASSSSSGQVSYEQYF. The CDR3, as DNA: TGTGCCAGCAGTTCATCCTCGGGACAGGTCTCCTACGAGCAGTACTTC. The chain joins TRBV6-5 to TRBJ2-7; 8 bases fit TRBD1. V shed 4 bases and J 0 bases; nucleotides not matched to a gene: 8. The V gene's germline CDR1 is MNHEY and CDR2 SVGAGI. The CDR3 loop spans 16 amino acids.

DNA of the CDR3: TGCAGTGTCGAGAGCGGGCTCTCCTACAATGAGCAGTTCTTC. Amino acids: CSVESGLSYNEQFF. V is TRBV20-1 and J is TRBJ2-1, with TRBD2 as a possible D gene (6 bases). V lost 7 bases and J lost 0, with 13 bases in between. The CDR3 is 14 amino acids. The V gene's germline CDR1 is DFQATT and CDR2 SNEGSKA (reference sequence).

This clonotype was recorded many times. CDR3 bases: TGCGCCAGCAATGCTCAGGGCACGAACACCGGGGAGCTGTTTTTT. Protein: CASNAQGTNTGELFF. V gene TRBV5-1 combines with J gene TRBJ2-2, with D possibly TRBD1 on 5 matching bases. Per the germline V gene, CDR1 is SGHRS and CDR2 is YFSETQ. Trimming left V 6 bases short and J 0 bases short, with 12 bases between. The CDR3 sequence is 15 residues long.

This clonotype occurred a few times. The chain recombines TRBV7-9 with TRBJ1-1; 7 nucleotides match TRBD1. The V gene end was trimmed by 2 bases and the J gene end by 7 bases; junction bases not matched to a gene: 4. The CDR3 is 13 amino acids. Germline assignment: CDR1 SEHNR and CDR2 FQNEAQ (reference sequence). DNA for the CDR3: TGTGCCAGCAGCTTAAGGGGGCTCGGTGAAGCTTTCTTT. It translates to CASSLRGLGEAFF. Using reference TRBV7-9 and TRBJ1-1 for the parts outside the CDR3, the full variable domain is DTGVSQNPRHKITKRGQNVTFRCDPISEHNRLYWYRQTLGQGPEFLTYFQNEAQLEKSRLLSDRFSAERPKGSFSTLEIQRTEQGDSAMYLCASSLRGLGEAFFGQGTRLTVV.

This clonotype was observed a handful of times. The gene calls are TRBV4-2 and TRBJ1-4, with 9 bases matching TRBD1. J was trimmed by 8 bases and V by 3 bases; bases with no gene match: 16. Per the germline V gene, CDR1 is LGHNA and CDR2 is YNFKEQ. CDR3 length equals 18 residues. The CDR3 DNA reads as TGTGCCAGCAGCCAGAACCGGGACAGGGTCGGTCAGTGGGAAAAACTGTTTTTT. Residues: CASSQNRDRVGQWEKLFF.

This clonotype appeared a few times. The J gene is TRBJ1-2, the V gene TRBV20-1, with 7 nucleotides matching TRBD1. The germline V gene encodes CDR1 DFQATT and CDR2 SNEGSKA (reference sequence). Germline trimming cut 5 bases from V and 8 bases from J; bases unmatched to any gene: 14. The CDR3 extends over 14 amino acids. The DNA for the CDR3 is TGCAGTGCTCCCCCCCGACAGGGTAGTCTGGGCTACACCTTC. Protein sequence: CSAPPRQGSLGYTF.

The table lists this clonotype with a few counts. The chain employs TRBV9 and TRBJ1-1; TRBD1 is a possible D gene (6 bases). V shed 1 base and J shed 0 bases, with 10 bases lying between them. CDR3 length: 15 amino acids. Germline CDR1 SGDLS, CDR2 YYNGEE. This chain's CDR3 is CASSVTGLMNTEAFF. Here the CDR3 DNA reads TGTGCCAGCAGCGTAACAGGGTTAATGAACACTGAAGCTTTCTTT.